Shown below are 10 T cell receptor beta chains from a single sample sequenced in a study of OX40 agonist ivuxolimab in advanced cancers. Only in-frame clones appear in the TCRdb table, and some are missing; sequencing was by immunoSEQ multiplex PCR. The profile shows tens of thousands of clones, 85% to 90% of them singletons. Here the sequenced sample was CD4+ or CD8+ T cells sorted from blood, taken in a trial of the OX40 agonist ivuxolimab. The receptors originated from an adult with an advanced solid tumor such as melanoma, head and neck, liver or kidney cancer.

The chain joins TRBV5-4 to TRBJ1-3; D not resolved. Germline V gives CDR1 SGHNT, CDR2 YYREEE (reference sequence). The CDR3 length is 13 residues. With 3 bases removed from V and 3 bases from J, the gap between germline ends came to 7 bases. The chain's CDR3 is CASSSTRGNTIYF. CDR3 coding DNA: TGTGCCAGCAGCTCCACCCGTGGAAACACCATATATTTT.

Turning to this clone: One junction end does not reproduce the germline sequence, and a read error may be involved. The chain couples TRBV28 to TRBJ2-7; 11 bases match TRBD1. The CDR3 is 13 residues long. From germline, CDR1 is MDHEN and CDR2 SYDVKM. In DNA form, the CDR3 reads TGTGCCAGCAGTTGGGGGACAGGGGGAAAGGCGTTCTTC. Translation: CASSWGTGGKAFF. The whole variable domain, filled in from reference TRBV28 and TRBJ2-7, reads DVKVTQSSRYLVKRTGEKVFLECVQDMDHENMFWYRQDPGLGLRLIYFSYDVKMKEKGDIPEGYSVSREKKERFSLILESASTNQTSMYLCASSWGTGGKAFFGPGTRLTVT.

The chain joins TRBV28 to TRBJ1-5; D call uncertain. Trimming shortened V by 7 bases and J by 0 bases, and 16 bases separated the two germline ends. The CDR3 runs 16 residues. Germline V lookup: CDR1 MDHEN, CDR2 SYDVKM. The CDR3 nucleotides read TGTGCCAGCAACGACGGAGGTGGGTATAGCAATCAGCCCCAGCATTTT. It yields the protein CASNDGGGYSNQPQHF. The full variable domain, completed using reference TRBV28 and TRBJ1-5, is DVKVTQSSRYLVKRTGEKVFLECVQDMDHENMFWYRQDPGLGLRLIYFSYDVKMKEKGDIPEGYSVSREKKERFSLILESASTNQTSMYLCASNDGGGYSNQPQHFGDGTRLSIL.

V and J are TRBV7-9 and TRBJ1-1; no reliable D call. CDR3 length: 12 residues. In germline, CDR1 is SEHNR, CDR2 FQNEAQ (reference sequence). Trimming pared 8 bases from V and 10 bases from J, leaving 17 bases between. DNA of the CDR3: TGTGCCAGCGAAACCGCGGGGATTTTAGCTTTCTTT. It encodes CASETAGILAFF.

This clone showed up just a few times. The gene calls are TRBV27 and TRBJ2-5; a possible D gene is TRBD1 (5 bases). This CDR3 is 15 amino acids long. V lost 2 bases, J lost 1 base, and 11 bases lay in between. Germline CDR1 is MNHEY and CDR2 is SMNVEV (reference sequence). The CDR3 protein is CASSLRGWGQETQYF. The CDR3 nucleotides read TGTGCCAGCAGTTTAAGGGGTTGGGGCCAAGAGACCCAGTACTTC.

The chain combines TRBV7-3 with TRBJ2-5; TRBD2 agrees at 10 bases. Germline values: CDR1 SGHTA, CDR2 FQGTGA. V lost 0 bases to trimming and J lost 6 bases; unmatched junction nucleotides: 7. The CDR3 covers 16 residues. The CDR3 sequence: CASSLTGTSAQQTQYF. DNA for the CDR3: TGTGCCAGCAGCTTAACCGGGACTAGCGCCCAGCAGACCCAGTACTTC.

The chain joins TRBV5-4 to TRBJ2-3; D is ambiguous. Trimming cost V 4 bases and J 6 bases, with 18 bases left between them. Germline lookup yields CDR1 SGHNT and CDR2 YYREEE (reference sequence). This CDR3 contains 15 residues. Written as DNA, the CDR3 is TGTGCCAGCAGCAGAGAGTCGGTTTTGTCGGATACGCAGTATTTT. Its protein product is CASSRESVLSDTQYF. The variable domain in full, completed from reference TRBV5-4 and TRBJ2-3, reads ETGVTQSPTHLIKTRGQQVTLRCSSQSGHNTVSWYQQALGQGPQFIFQYYREEENGRGNFPPRFSGLQFPNYSSELNVNALELDDSALYLCASSRESVLSDTQYFGPGTRLTVL.

J is TRBJ2-7 and V is TRBV27; tentatively, D is TRBD1 or TRBD2 (5 bases each). Germline V CDR1 and CDR2: MNHEY, SMNVEV (reference sequence). The V gene lost 10 bases and the J gene lost 0 bases, with 16 bases spanning the gap. The length of the CDR3 is 14 residues. DNA for the CDR3: TGTGCCACCCGACCTGGGACGTCCTCCTACGAGCAGTACTTC. It yields the protein CATRPGTSSYEQYF.

J is TRBJ2-3 and V is TRBV7-2; 12 positions agree with TRBD2. Trimming removed 0 bases from V and 6 bases from J; junction bases left unmatched: 4. Germline V gene data show CDR1 as SGHTA and CDR2 as FQGNSA. This CDR3 region has 16 residues. In DNA, the CDR3 is TGTGCCAGCAGCTTAGCCTCGACTAGCGGGAGCGATACGCAGTATTTT. This sequence encodes CASSLASTSGSDTQYF.

V is TRBV5-1 and J is TRBJ2-1, with D possibly matching TRBD1 (6 bases). The CDR3 spans 15 residues. V lost 4 bases to trimming and J lost 0 bases, with 11 bases between them. The V gene's germline CDR1 is SGHRS and CDR2 YFSETQ. The chain's CDR3 is CASSQDSTSYNEQFF. CDR3 bases: TGCGCCAGCAGCCAGGACAGTACCTCCTACAATGAGCAGTTCTTC.